The clone carrying this TCR beta chain was found many times. The antigen remains undetermined. The entry originates in a study of early T cells in non-severe SARS-CoV-2 infection. About the research overall: Sequencing used unsorted whole-blood bulk RNA, so chains lack pairing.

Attachment of unique molecular identifiers was made to individual cDNA molecules. TCRdb independently ran MiXCR on the 5' RACE reads; one entry per CDR3 protein. Of some 28,000 distinct CDR3 sequences in the sample, roughly 6% were seen once. Study results and caveats: The VDJdb matching leaned toward anti-spike CD8 responses and overlooked private and CD4 specificities.

This CDR3 contains 15 residues. Germline V gene sequence: CDR1 SSHAT, CDR2 FNYEAQ (reference sequence). J lost 6 bases, V lost 5 bases, and 8 bases had no gene match. V and J are TRBV7-7 and TRBJ2-7, with TRBD1 matching 12 bases. This TCR was sampled from an adult who was a healthcare worker with PCR-confirmed SARS-CoV-2 infection or an uninfected control (not recorded which). Input material: whole blood. The CDR3: CASSPGDRGLGEQYF. The CDR3 DNA reads TGTGCCAGCAGCCCTGGGGACAGGGGGCTTGGCGAGCAGTACTTC.